These T cell receptor beta chains were read from a single sample in a study of T cells in lung cancer brain metastases. This table comes from immunoSEQ multiplex PCR, and its TCRdb copy is limited to in-frame clones, with some not included. The sample lists more than 1,500 clones, 85% to 90% seen once, with 3.5% to 5% in the top ten. Sample: tumor tissue from a brain metastasis. The receptors here all came from a woman aged 45 to 65 with non-small cell lung cancer that had spread to the brain. CDR3s include the opening cysteine and the closing phenylalanine or tryptophan. Fields, in order: D gene, V gene, J gene, clone size, CDR3 DNA, CDR3 protein. The D gene is left open where the match is weak. Some rows have no size entry. The others give once, few or many, or a class for an expanded clone.

D gene: .
V gene: TRBV20-1
J gene: TRBJ2-5
clone size: .
CDR3 DNA: TGCAGTGCGGGGAGAGAGACCCAGTACTTC
CDR3 protein: CSAGRETQYF

D gene: .
V gene: TRBV7-2
J gene: TRBJ2-3
clone size: few
CDR3 DNA: TGTGCCAGCAGCCCCTCCCAGAACACAGATACGCAGTATTTT
CDR3 protein: CASSPSQNTDTQYF

D gene: .
V gene: TRBV19
J gene: TRBJ1-1
clone size: .
CDR3 DNA: TGTGCCAGTACCCCGGGGCCGAACACTGAAGCTTTCTTT
CDR3 protein: CASTPGPNTEAFF

D gene: .
V gene: TRBV29-1
J gene: TRBJ1-2
clone size: .
CDR3 DNA: TGCAGCGTTGGGGGGTGGACAGATAATAACTATGGCTACACCTTC
CDR3 protein: CSVGGWTDNNYGYTF

D gene: .
V gene: TRBV7-8
J gene: TRBJ1-5
clone size: .
CDR3 DNA: TGTGCCAGCAGCTATAGCGGAAACAATCAGCCCCAGCATTTT
CDR3 protein: CASSYSGNNQPQHF

D gene: TRBD1
V gene: TRBV9
J gene: TRBJ1-2
clone size: .
CDR3 DNA: TGTGCCAGCAGCGCCCCCGACAGGGCCTTCTATGGCTACACCTTC
CDR3 protein: CASSAPDRAFYGYTF

D gene: .
V gene: TRBV7-2
J gene: TRBJ1-5
clone size: .
CDR3 DNA: TGTGCCAGCAGCTTAGGGACAGTCCGTAGCGATCAGCCTCAGCATTTT
CDR3 protein: CASSLGTVRSDQPQHF

D gene: .
V gene: TRBV10-2
J gene: TRBJ2-7
clone size: once
CDR3 DNA: TGCGCCAGCAGCGATGAGCGGTACTACGAGCAGTACTTC
CDR3 protein: CASSDERYYEQYF

D gene: TRBD2
V gene: TRBV18
J gene: TRBJ2-2
clone size: .
CDR3 DNA: TGTGCCAGCTCCCCCCTAGCGGTGAACACCGGGGAGCTGTTTTTT
CDR3 protein: CASSPLAVNTGELFF

D gene: .
V gene: TRBV18
J gene: TRBJ2-7
clone size: .
CDR3 DNA: TGTGCCAGCTCACCTACCGAGGGAAAGGGCTACGAGCAGTACTTC
CDR3 protein: CASSPTEGKGYEQYF